These T cell receptor beta chains were read from a single sample in a study of identical twins. TCRdb processed the 5' RACE reads anew with MiXCR; each CDR3 protein has one entry. The table includes approximately 680,000 distinct CDR3 sequences, just over 7% detected once. The same sample was also studied in work on yellow fever vaccine responses in identical twins.

Sequenced: PBMCs. These receptors all stem from a woman aged 18 to 35 in good health. The CDR3 runs from the conserved cysteine through the conserved F or W. D genes are given only for firm matches. The size entry is marked missing in some rows and otherwise reads once, few, many or a size class.

J gene	V gene	D gene	clone size	CDR3 protein
TRBJ2-3	TRBV7-6	-	many	CASSLTGWGTDTQYF
TRBJ1-5	TRBV20-1	TRBD1	many	CSAWDREAEQPQHF
TRBJ1-5	TRBV20-1	-	-	CSARVPGKDHQPQHF
TRBJ2-1	TRBV7-2	-	many	CASSLDGYNEQFF
TRBJ2-3	TRBV12-5	-	-	CASGLEGPDTQYF
TRBJ2-2	TRBV7-8	-	many	CASSLTPTGFTGELFF
TRBJ2-1	TRBV2	TRBD1	many	CASSDTGGDEQFF
TRBJ1-2	TRBV12-3/TRBV12-4	-	few	CASSVQGYGYTF
TRBJ2-1	TRBV2	TRBD1	-	CASSVDWTGGYNEQFF
TRBJ2-3	TRBV27	-	few	CASSLSNAGGHTDTQYF
TRBJ1-1	TRBV2	-	many	CASHGSEAFF